These 10 T cell receptor beta chains were sequenced from one sample in a study of T cell repertoires in ileal Crohn's disease. Sequenced by immunoSEQ multiplex PCR; TCRdb stores in-frame clones only, minus some. The data show some 60,000 clones, with roughly 89% seen just once and roughly 2% held by the top ten. Time point defined: neoterminal ileum biopsy at postoperative endoscopy, about 6 months after surgery. Material: ileal tissue. All receptors derive from an adult with Crohn's disease.

This clone was seen a few times. The chain combines TRBV19 with TRBJ1-4, with D possibly matching TRBD1 (5 bases). The length of the CDR3 is 14 residues. V lost 8 bases and J lost 7, with 17 bases in between. In germline, CDR1 is LNHDA, CDR2 SQIVND (reference sequence). CDR3 DNA: TGTGCCAGTTGGCCCGGTGCAACAGGTGAAAAACTGTTTTTT. Its protein product is CASWPGATGEKLFF.

This chain uses TRBV18 with TRBJ1-6; D gene unclear. In germline, CDR1 is KGHSH, CDR2 LQKENI. CDR3 size: 14 residues. V lost 5 bases and J 7 bases, leaving 12 bases between the germline ends. CDR3 coding DNA: TGTGCCAGCTCAGCGAGGCAGATAAATTCACCCCTCCACTTT. This sequence encodes CASSARQINSPLHF.

V is TRBV28 and J is TRBJ2-3; 7 nucleotides agree with TRBD2. The CDR3 sequence is 12 residues long. The germline V gene encodes CDR1 MDHEN and CDR2 SYDVKM. Germline trimming cut 2 bases from V and 10 bases from J; bases unmatched to any gene: 3. The CDR3 protein is CASSLTAGAQYF. CDR3 in DNA: TGTGCCAGCAGTTTAACCGCGGGGGCGCAGTATTTT.

This rearrangement joins TRBV10-2 to TRBJ2-7, with TRBD2 matching 7 bases. The J segment lost 7 bases and the V segment lost 2 bases, leaving 14 bases of the junction unmatched. The CDR3 covers 16 residues. The germline V gene encodes CDR1 WSHSY and CDR2 SAAADI. The CDR3 sequence: CASSEVRTSIGGEQYV. Here the CDR3 DNA reads TGCGCCAGCAGTGAGGTCCGGACTTCTATCGGGGGGGAGCAGTACGTC.

The chain uses TRBV7-6 and TRBJ2-5; TRBD1 matches at 9 bases. CDR1 SGHVS and CDR2 FNYEAQ come from the germline V gene. The CDR3 has 15 residues. With V trimmed by 4 bases and J by 4 bases, 7 bases remained unmatched. The CDR3 region has the DNA TGTGCCAGCAGCTCGCTACAGGGGGCAGGAGAGACCCAGTACTTC. Translation gives CASSSLQGAGETQYF.

This rearrangement joins TRBV14 to TRBJ1-1; weak D call: TRBD1 (5 bases). Looked up from germline, CDR1 is SGHDN and CDR2 is FVKESK. Trimming took off 5 bases at V and 3 bases at J, with 10 bases between the two ends. The CDR3 extends over 13 amino acids. CDR3 region: CASSSQGDTEAFF. CDR3 nucleotides: TGTGCCAGCAGCTCCCAGGGTGACACTGAAGCTTTCTTT.

The chain recombines TRBV4-3 with TRBJ2-7; 8 nucleotides line up with TRBD2. With 4 bases clipped from V and 5 bases from J, the junction kept 10 bases outside the gene matches. Germline V gene lookup returns CDR1 LGHNA and CDR2 YSLEER. This CDR3 is built from 15 residues. In DNA form, the CDR3 reads TGCGCCAGCAGCCCCGGCGCGGGGGGCGAGCACGAGCAGTACTTC. This sequence encodes CASSPGAGGEHEQYF.

The chain employs TRBV9 and TRBJ1-6; D remains ambiguous. Germline V gene data show CDR1 as SGDLS and CDR2 as YYNGEE. CDR3 length equals 15 residues. Trimming took off 4 bases at V and 6 bases at J, with 14 bases between the two ends. The CDR3 spells CASSQGGQLNSPLHF. In DNA, the CDR3 is TGTGCCAGCAGCCAAGGAGGGCAGCTTAATTCACCCCTCCACTTT.

The chain is built from TRBV6-5 and TRBJ2-6; no reliable D call. This CDR3 comprises 13 residues. CDR1 MNHEY and CDR2 SVGAGI come from the germline V gene. V lost 5 bases, J lost 0 bases, and 2 bases lay in between. The CDR3 reads CASSLSGANVLTF. The CDR3 nucleotides read TGTGCCAGCAGTCTCTCTGGGGCCAACGTCCTGACTTTC.

The V and J genes are TRBV18 and TRBJ2-7, with TRBD1 as a possible D gene (6 bases). This CDR3 has 17 amino acids. The germline gives CDR1 KGHSH, CDR2 LQKENI. V was cut by 6 bases and J by 0 bases, with 21 bases left in between. CDR3 region: CASSSAEGDRPSYEQYF. For the CDR3, the DNA is TGTGCCAGCTCTTCGGCCGAAGGAGACAGGCCCTCCTACGAGCAGTACTTC.